This T cell receptor (beta chain) came from a study of blood T cell repertoires in COVID-19. Study details: Sources were T cells, B-cell-depleted T cells, or PBMCs; the material itself was cDNA or gDNA.

This CDR3 spans 13 amino acids. V was pared by 4 bases and J by 5 bases, with 11 bases between. The germline gives CDR1 SGHNT, CDR2 YENEEA. Sequencing used immunoSEQ multiplex PCR; TCRdb keeps in-frame clones, though not all of them. The sample holds some 260,000 clones, roughly 90% seen once. This clone has only a few counts. This chain uses TRBV11-3 with TRBJ1-1; TRBD1 might be the D (5 bases). This TCR derives from a human donor in a cohort sampled during active COVID-19. Sequencing used peripheral blood. The CDR3 reads CASSSQRTTEAFF. The CDR3 DNA reads TGTGCCAGCAGCTCCCAACGGACAACTGAAGCTTTCTTT.